This TCR beta chain was captured by sequencing in a study of T cell responses to AZD1222 COVID-19 vaccine. Study-level information: The study pooled second doses at about 4 or about 12 weeks. Points from the study as a whole: Just a handful of AZD1222 recipients were seropositive at baseline. Spike-wide coverage was observed for vaccine-associated CD4 TCRs, with dominant responses at 160-218 and 743-854. Mostly white British, mostly female donors; authors suggested clonal diversity may be underestimated.

Here immunoSEQ multiplex PCR was the method, and the copy in TCRdb shows in-frame clones only, minus some. The data show 100,000 or so clones, with over 75% seen just once and approximately 15% held by the top ten. In germline, CDR1 is SGHTA, CDR2 FQGTGA. V was cut by 5 bases and J by 4 bases, with 9 bases left in between. The CDR3 is 13 amino acids. To note about this clone: What it recognizes is unknown.

The starting material was peripheral blood, obtained on day 0 of AZD1222 vaccination. The TCR sequence derives from an adult in good health. This sequence joins TRBV7-3 and TRBJ1-5; D not certain. CDR3 sequence: CASSPDGNQPQHF. The CDR3 bases are TGTGCCAGCAGCCCGGACGGGAATCAGCCCCAGCATTTT.